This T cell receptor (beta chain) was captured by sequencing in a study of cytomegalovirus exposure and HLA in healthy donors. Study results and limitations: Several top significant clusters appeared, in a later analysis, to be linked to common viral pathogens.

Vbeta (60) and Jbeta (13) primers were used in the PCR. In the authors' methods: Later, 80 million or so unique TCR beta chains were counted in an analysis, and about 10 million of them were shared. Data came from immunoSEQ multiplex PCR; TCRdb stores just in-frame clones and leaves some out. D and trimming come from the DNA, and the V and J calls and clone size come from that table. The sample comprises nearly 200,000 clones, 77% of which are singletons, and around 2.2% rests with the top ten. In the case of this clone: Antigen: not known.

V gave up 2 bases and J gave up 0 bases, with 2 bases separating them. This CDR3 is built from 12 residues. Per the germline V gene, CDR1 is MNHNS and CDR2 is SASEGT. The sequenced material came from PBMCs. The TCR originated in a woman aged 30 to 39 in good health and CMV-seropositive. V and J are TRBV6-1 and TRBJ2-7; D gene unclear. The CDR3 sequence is CASSEHSYEQYF. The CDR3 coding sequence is TGTGCCAGCAGTGAACACTCCTACGAGCAGTACTTC.